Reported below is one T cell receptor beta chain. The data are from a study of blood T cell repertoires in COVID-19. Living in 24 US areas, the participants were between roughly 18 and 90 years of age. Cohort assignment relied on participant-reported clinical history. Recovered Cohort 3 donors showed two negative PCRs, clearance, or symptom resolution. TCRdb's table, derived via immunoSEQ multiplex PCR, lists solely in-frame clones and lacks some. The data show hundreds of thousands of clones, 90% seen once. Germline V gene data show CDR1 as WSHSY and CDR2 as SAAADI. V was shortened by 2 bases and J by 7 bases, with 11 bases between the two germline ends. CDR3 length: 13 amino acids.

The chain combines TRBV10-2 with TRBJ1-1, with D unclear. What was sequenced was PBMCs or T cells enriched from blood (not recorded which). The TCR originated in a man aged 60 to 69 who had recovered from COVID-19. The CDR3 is CASSEVGQREAFF. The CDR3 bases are TGCGCCAGCAGTGAGGTAGGCCAGCGTGAAGCTTTCTTT.